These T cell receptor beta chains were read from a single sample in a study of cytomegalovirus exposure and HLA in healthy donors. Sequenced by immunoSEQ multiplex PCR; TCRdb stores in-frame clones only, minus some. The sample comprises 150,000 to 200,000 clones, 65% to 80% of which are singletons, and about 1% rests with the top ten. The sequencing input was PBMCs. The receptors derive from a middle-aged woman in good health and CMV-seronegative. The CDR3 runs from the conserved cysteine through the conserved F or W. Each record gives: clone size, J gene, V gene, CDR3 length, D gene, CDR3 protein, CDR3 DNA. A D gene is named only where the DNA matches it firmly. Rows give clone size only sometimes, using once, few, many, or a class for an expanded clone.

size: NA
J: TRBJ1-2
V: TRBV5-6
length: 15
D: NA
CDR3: CASSLVAGRGYGYTF
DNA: TGTGCCAGCAGCTTGGTGGCAGGGAGGGGGTATGGCTACACCTTC

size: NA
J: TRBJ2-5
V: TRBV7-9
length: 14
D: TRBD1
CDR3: CASSFGQGQETQYF
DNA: TGTGCCAGCAGCTTTGGACAGGGCCAAGAGACCCAGTACTTC

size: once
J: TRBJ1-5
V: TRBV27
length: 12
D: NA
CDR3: CASSFVDQPQHF
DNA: TGTGCCAGCAGTTTCGTCGATCAGCCCCAGCATTTT

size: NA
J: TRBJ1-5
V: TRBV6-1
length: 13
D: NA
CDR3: CASSREFDQPQHF
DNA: TGTGCCAGCAGTCGGGAGTTCGATCAGCCCCAGCATTTT

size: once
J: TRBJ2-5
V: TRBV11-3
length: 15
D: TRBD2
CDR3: CASSRLAGAGGTQYF
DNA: TGTGCCAGCAGTAGACTAGCGGGGGCCGGAGGGACCCAGTACTTC

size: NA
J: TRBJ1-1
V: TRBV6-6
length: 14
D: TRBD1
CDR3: CASSKDRVDTEAFF
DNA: TGTGCCAGCAGTAAGGACAGGGTGGACACTGAAGCTTTCTTT

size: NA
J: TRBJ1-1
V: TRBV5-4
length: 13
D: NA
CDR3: CASSLTLNTEAFF
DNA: TGTGCCAGCAGCTTGACACTGAACACTGAAGCTTTCTTT

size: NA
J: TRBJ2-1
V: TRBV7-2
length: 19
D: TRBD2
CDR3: CASSLTSGRSVRSYNEQFF
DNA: TGTGCCAGCAGCTTAACTAGCGGGAGATCGGTTAGGTCCTACAATGAGCAGTTCTTC

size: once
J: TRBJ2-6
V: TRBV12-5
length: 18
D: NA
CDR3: CASGLVTGLNSGANVLTF
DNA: TGTGCTAGTGGTTTGGTTACAGGGCTGAATTCTGGGGCCAACGTCCTGACTTTC

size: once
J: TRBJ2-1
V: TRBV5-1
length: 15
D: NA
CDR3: CASSYGTPGVNEQFF
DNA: TGCGCCAGCAGCTACGGGACTCCAGGAGTCAATGAGCAGTTCTTC

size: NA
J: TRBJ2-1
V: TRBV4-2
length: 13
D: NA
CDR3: CASSQLTNNEQFF
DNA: TGTGCCAGCAGCCAATTGACTAACAATGAGCAGTTCTTC

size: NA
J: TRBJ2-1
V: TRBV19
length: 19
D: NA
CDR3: CASSIVFASTPGSYNEQFF
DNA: TGTGCCAGTAGTATAGTATTTGCTTCTACTCCCGGCTCCTACAATGAGCAGTTCTTC

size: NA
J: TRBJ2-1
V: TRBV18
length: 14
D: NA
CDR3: CASSPMVREGEQFF
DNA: TGTGCCAGCTCCCCAATGGTGAGGGAAGGTGAGCAGTTCTTC

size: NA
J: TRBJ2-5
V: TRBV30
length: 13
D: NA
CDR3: CAWNLRSGETQYF
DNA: TGTGCCTGGAATCTGAGGAGCGGAGAGACCCAGTACTTC

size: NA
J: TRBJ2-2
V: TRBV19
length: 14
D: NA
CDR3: CASSIAVDAGELLF
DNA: TGTGCCAGTAGTATCGCGGTTGATGCCGGGGAGCTGCTTTTT

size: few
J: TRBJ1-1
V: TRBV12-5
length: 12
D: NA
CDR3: CASGNRGVEAFF
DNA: TGTGCTAGTGGAAACCGGGGAGTTGAAGCTTTCTTT

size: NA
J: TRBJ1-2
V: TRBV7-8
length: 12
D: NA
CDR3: CASSDRNGGYTF
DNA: TGTGCCAGCAGCGACAGGAATGGCGGCTACACCTTC

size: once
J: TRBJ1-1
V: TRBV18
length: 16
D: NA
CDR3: CASSLYPTGENTEAFF
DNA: TGTGCCAGCTCACTATATCCGACAGGAGAGAACACTGAAGCTTTCTTT

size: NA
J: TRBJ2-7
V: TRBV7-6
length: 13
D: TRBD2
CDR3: CASSLASGSEQYF
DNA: TGTGCCAGCAGCTTAGCGAGCGGGAGCGAGCAGTACTTC

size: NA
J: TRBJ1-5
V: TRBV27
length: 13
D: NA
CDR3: CASAQGGNQPQHF
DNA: TGTGCCAGCGCACAGGGAGGCAATCAGCCCCAGCATTTT

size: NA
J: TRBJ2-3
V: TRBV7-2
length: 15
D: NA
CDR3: CASSASGTSADTQYF
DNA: TGTGCCAGCAGCGCCTCCGGGACATCGGCAGATACGCAGTATTTT

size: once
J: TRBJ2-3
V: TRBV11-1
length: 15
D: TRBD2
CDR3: CASSPLAGTTDTQYF
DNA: TGTGCCAGCAGCCCACTAGCGGGGACTACAGATACGCAGTATTTT

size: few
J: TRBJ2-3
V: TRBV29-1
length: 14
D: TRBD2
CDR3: CSADGLAGAPTQYF
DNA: TGCAGCGCCGACGGACTAGCGGGGGCTCCTACGCAGTATTTT

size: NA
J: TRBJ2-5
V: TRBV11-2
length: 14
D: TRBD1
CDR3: CASSRRDSRETQYF
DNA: TGTGCCAGCAGCCGAAGGGACAGCCGAGAGACCCAGTACTTC

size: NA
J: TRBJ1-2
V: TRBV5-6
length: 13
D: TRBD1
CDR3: CASSLGGGGGYTF
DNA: TGTGCCAGCAGCCTGGGAGGGGGCGGTGGCTACACCTTC

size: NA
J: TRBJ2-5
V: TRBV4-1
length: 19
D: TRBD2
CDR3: CASSQDPPSGRALGETQYF
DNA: TGCGCCAGCAGCCAAGATCCACCTAGCGGGAGGGCCTTGGGGGAGACCCAGTACTTC

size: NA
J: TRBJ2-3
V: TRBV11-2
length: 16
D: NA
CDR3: CASSPPGLGSTDTQYF
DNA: TGTGCCAGCAGCCCCCCGGGATTGGGGAGCACAGATACGCAGTATTTT

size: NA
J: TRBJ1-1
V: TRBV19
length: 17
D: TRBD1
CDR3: CASSTLRDRYLNTEAFF
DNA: TGTGCCAGTAGTACCCTCCGGGACAGGTATTTGAACACTGAAGCTTTCTTT

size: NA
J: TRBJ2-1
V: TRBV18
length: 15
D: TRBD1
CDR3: CASSFGQGAGNEQFF
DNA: TGTGCCAGCTCATTTGGACAGGGGGCCGGGAATGAGCAGTTCTTC

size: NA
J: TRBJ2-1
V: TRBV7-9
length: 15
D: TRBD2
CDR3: CASSLREGRPWEQFF
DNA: TGTGCCAGCAGCTTGCGGGAGGGCCGGCCATGGGAGCAGTTCTTC

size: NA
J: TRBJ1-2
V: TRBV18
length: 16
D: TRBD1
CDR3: CASSPNSGTANYGYTF
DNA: TGTGCCAGCTCACCGAATTCCGGGACAGCTAACTATGGCTACACCTTC

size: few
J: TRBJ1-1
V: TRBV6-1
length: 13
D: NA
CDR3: CASSVTANTEAFF
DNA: TGTGCCAGCAGTGTTACTGCGAACACTGAAGCTTTCTTT

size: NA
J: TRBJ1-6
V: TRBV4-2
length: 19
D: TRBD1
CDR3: CASSQGSSQGAAWNSPLHF
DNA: TGTGCCAGCAGCCAAGGGAGTTCCCAGGGGGCGGCATGGAATTCACCCCTCCACTTT

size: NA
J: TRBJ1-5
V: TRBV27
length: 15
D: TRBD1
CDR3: CASSSDRGYGQPQHF
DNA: TGTGCCAGCAGCTCTGACAGGGGTTACGGTCAGCCCCAGCATTTT

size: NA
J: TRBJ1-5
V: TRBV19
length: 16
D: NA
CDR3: CASSIGRRVSNQPQHF
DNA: TGTGCCAGTAGTATAGGACGCAGGGTGAGCAATCAGCCCCAGCATTTT

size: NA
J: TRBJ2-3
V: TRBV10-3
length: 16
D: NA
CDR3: CAIRGPGPQDTDTQYF
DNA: TGTGCCATCAGGGGGCCGGGCCCACAAGACACAGATACGCAGTATTTT

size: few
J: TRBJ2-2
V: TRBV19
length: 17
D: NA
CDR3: CASSTEGVAFNTGELFF
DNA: TGTGCCAGTAGTACGGAAGGAGTAGCTTTTAACACCGGGGAGCTGTTTTTT

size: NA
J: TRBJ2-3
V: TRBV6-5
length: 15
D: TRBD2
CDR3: CASSYSASGTNTQYF
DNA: TGTGCCAGCAGTTACTCCGCTAGCGGGACCAATACGCAGTATTTT

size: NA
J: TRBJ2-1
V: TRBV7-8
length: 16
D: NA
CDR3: CASSSPTGISYNEQFF
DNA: TGTGCCAGCAGCTCCCCCACCGGGATCTCCTACAATGAGCAGTTCTTC

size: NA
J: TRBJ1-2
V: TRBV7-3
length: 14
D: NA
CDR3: CASSLGAATEGYTF
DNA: TGTGCCAGCAGCTTAGGAGCAGCGACTGAAGGCTACACCTTC

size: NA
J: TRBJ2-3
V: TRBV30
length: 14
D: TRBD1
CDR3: CAWTPDRVVDTQYF
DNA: TGTGCCTGGACCCCGGACAGGGTGGTAGATACGCAGTATTTT

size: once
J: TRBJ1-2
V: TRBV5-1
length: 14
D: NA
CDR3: CASSWGPLDYGYTF
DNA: TGCGCCAGCAGCTGGGGCCCCCTTGACTATGGCTACACCTTC

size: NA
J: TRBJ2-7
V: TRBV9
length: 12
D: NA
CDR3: CASSDRVGEQYF
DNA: TGTGCCAGCAGCGACAGGGTGGGGGAGCAGTACTTC

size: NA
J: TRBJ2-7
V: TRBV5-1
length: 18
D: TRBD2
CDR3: CASSEGLAGGTISYEQYF
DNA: TGCGCCAGCAGCGAGGGACTAGCGGGAGGAACCATCTCCTACGAGCAGTACTTC

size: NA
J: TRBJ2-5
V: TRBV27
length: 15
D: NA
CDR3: CASSSTTGRQETQYF
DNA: TGTGCCAGCAGTTCCACTACAGGACGTCAGGAGACCCAGTACTTC

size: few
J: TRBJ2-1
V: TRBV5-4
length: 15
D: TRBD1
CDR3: CASSLGTGGYNEQFF
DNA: TGTGCCAGCAGCCTCGGGACAGGGGGCTACAATGAGCAGTTCTTC

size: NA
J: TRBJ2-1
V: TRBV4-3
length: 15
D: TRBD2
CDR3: CASSQSSGVANEQFF
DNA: TGCGCCAGCAGCCAATCTAGCGGGGTAGCCAATGAGCAGTTCTTC

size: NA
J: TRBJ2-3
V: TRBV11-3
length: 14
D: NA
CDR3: CASSSLTGRDTQYF
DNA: TGTGCCAGCAGCTCTTTGACGGGTCGAGATACGCAGTATTTT

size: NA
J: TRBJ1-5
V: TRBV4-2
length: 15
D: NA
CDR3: CASSQEETGIQPQHF
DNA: TGTGCCAGCAGCCAAGAAGAAACCGGGATTCAGCCCCAGCATTTT

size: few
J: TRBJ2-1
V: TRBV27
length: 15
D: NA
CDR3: CASSLGPFSYNEQFF
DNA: TGTGCCAGCAGTTTGGGCCCATTCTCCTACAATGAGCAGTTCTTC

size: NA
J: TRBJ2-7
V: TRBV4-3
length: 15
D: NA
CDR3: CASSLSDREGYEQYF
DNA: TGCGCCAGCAGCCTCTCGGACAGGGAGGGCTACGAGCAGTACTTC